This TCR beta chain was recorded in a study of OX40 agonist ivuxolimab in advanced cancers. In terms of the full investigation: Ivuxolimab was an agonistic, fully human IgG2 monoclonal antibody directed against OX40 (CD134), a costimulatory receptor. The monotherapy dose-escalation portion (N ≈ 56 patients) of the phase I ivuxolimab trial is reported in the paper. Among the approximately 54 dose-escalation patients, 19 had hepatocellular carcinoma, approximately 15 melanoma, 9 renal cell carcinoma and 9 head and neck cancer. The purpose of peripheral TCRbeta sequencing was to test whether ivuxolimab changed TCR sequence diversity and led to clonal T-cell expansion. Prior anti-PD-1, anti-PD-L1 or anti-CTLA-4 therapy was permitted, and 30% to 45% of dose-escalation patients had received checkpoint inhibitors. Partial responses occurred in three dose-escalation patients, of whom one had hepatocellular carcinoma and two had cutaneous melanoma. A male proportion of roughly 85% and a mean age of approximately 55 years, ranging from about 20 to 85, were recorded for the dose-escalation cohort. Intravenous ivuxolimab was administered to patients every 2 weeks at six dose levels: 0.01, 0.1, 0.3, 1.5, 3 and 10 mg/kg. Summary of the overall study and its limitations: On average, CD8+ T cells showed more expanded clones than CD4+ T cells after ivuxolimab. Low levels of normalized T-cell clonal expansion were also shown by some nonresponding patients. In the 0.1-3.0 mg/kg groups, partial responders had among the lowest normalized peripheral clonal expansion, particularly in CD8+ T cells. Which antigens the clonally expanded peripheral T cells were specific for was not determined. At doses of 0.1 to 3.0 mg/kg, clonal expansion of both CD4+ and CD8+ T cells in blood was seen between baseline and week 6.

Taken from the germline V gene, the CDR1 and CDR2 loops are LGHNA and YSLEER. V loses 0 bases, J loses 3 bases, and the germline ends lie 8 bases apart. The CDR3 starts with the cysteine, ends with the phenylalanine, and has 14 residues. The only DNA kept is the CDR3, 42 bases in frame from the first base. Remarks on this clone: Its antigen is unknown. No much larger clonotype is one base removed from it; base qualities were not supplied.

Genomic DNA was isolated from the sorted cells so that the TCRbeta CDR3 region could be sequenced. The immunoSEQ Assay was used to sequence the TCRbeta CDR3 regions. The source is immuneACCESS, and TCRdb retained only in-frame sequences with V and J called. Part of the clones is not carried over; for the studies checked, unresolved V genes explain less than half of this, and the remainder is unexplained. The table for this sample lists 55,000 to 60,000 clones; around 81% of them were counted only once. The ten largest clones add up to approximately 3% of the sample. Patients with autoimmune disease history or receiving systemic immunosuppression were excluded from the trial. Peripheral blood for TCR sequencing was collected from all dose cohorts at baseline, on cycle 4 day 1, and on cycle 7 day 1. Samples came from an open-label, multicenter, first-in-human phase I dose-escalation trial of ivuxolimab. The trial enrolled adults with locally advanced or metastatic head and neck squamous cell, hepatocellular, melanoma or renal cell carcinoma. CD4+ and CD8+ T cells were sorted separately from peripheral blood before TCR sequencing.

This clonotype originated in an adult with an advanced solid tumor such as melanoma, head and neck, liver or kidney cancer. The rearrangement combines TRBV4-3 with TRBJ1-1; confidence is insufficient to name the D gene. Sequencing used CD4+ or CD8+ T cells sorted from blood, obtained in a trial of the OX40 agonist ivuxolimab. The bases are TGCGCCAGCAGCCAAGAGCGCCTGGACACTGAAGCTTTCTTT. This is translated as CASSQERLDTEAFF.